The 15 T cell receptor beta chains in this list originate from one sample, sequenced in a study of blood T cell repertoires in COVID-19. Generated by immunoSEQ multiplex PCR, the TCRdb table keeps only in-frame clones and is missing some. The sample yields about 80,000 clones, about 83% seen once. Source material: peripheral blood. These receptors all come from a man at least 80 years old with active or convalescent COVID-19.

The chain carries TRBV5-1 and TRBJ2-5, with TRBD1 as a possible D gene (6 bases). CDR1 and CDR2 (germline): SGHRS, YFSETQ. Trimming took 4 bases from V and 1 from J, leaving 11 bases between them. CDR3 size: 14 residues. The CDR3, as DNA: TGCGCCAGCAGCATGGGGACACCCCAAGAGACCCAGTACTTC. Translation: CASSMGTPQETQYF.

This clone has just one count. The chain combines TRBV7-2 with TRBJ2-1; TRBD2 matches at 8 bases. Germline CDR1 reads SGHTA; CDR2 reads FQGNSA. This CDR3 spans 16 amino acids. The V segment lost 0 bases and the J segment 0 bases; nucleotides outside the gene matches: 1. CDR3 coding DNA: TGTGCCAGCAGCTTAGCCGGGACTAGCTCCTACAATGAGCAGTTCTTC. It is translated as CASSLAGTSSYNEQFF.

The chain is built from TRBV7-7 and TRBJ2-7, with TRBD2 identical over 9 bases. V lost 2 bases to trimming and J lost 0 bases; unmatched junction nucleotides: 5. Germline V gene data show CDR1 as SSHAT and CDR2 as FNYEAQ (reference sequence). This CDR3 contains 16 residues. The CDR3 protein is CASSLPSGASSYEQYF. CDR3 sequence (DNA): TGTGCCAGCAGCTTACCTAGCGGGGCCAGCTCCTACGAGCAGTACTTC.

The chain combines TRBV25-1 with TRBJ1-2; D is unclear. The CDR3 is made up of 12 amino acids. Germline CDR1 MGHDK, CDR2 SYGVNS. V lost 7 bases, J lost 6 bases, and 12 bases lay in between. In DNA, the CDR3 is TGTGCCAGCATGACTAAGGGTCATGGCTACACCTTC. It codes for CASMTKGHGYTF.

This clone appeared a few times. The V and J genes are TRBV2 and TRBJ2-7, with D maybe TRBD1 (6 bases). V lost 4 bases, J lost 2 bases, and 9 bases lay in between. This CDR3 contains 13 residues. Germline CDR1 is SNHLY and CDR2 is FYNNEI. The CDR3 sequence is CASSGTGPYEQYF. CDR3 DNA sequence: TGTGCCAGCAGTGGAACAGGGCCCTACGAGCAGTACTTC.

This chain uses TRBV7-8 with TRBJ1-1, with 9 nucleotides matching TRBD1. CDR1 is SGHVS, CDR2 FQNEAQ, per germline. The V segment lost 8 bases and the J segment 7 bases; nucleotides outside the gene matches: 14. This CDR3 is 15 amino acids long. CDR3 sequence: CASHGGTGLIREAFF. DNA for the CDR3: TGTGCCAGCCACGGAGGGACAGGGTTAATCCGTGAAGCTTTCTTT.

The V call is TRBV19, the J call TRBJ1-5; no clear D gene. The V end lost 1 base, the J end lost 1 base, and 8 bases lay between the germline ends. The CDR3 has 15 residues. Germline V CDR1 and CDR2: LNHDA, SQIVND (reference sequence). The CDR3 sequence: CASSIAPGSNQPQHF. CDR3 nucleotides: TGTGCCAGTAGTATAGCCCCAGGAAGCAATCAGCCCCAGCATTTT.

The chain links TRBV7-3 to TRBJ2-3, with D tentatively TRBD2 (6 bases). The CDR3 totals 16 residues. Germline loops: CDR1 SGHTA, CDR2 FQGTGA. V lost 6 bases and J lost 0, with 16 bases in between. The CDR3, as DNA: TGTGCCAGCAGTCGGACAACGGGACTGAGCACAGATACGCAGTATTTT. Translation: CASSRTTGLSTDTQYF.

The rearrangement links TRBV9 to TRBJ2-3; tentative D call: TRBD2 (6 bases). The germline gives CDR1 SGDLS, CDR2 YYNGEE. V was trimmed by 0 bases and J by 4 bases, leaving 12 bases between them. The CDR3 runs 15 residues. The CDR3 sequence is CASSVDPGRSDTQYF. Here the CDR3 DNA reads TGTGCCAGCAGCGTAGATCCAGGGAGGTCAGATACGCAGTATTTT.

The V call is TRBV27, the J call TRBJ1-5, with D maybe TRBD1 (5 bases). From germline, CDR1 is MNHEY and CDR2 SMNVEV (reference sequence). CDR3 length equals 19 residues. V shed 2 bases and J shed 2 bases, with 22 bases lying between them. The CDR3 here is CASSLKRSGGEWGNQPQHF. The CDR3 nucleotides are TGTGCCAGCAGTTTAAAAAGGAGTGGAGGGGAATGGGGCAATCAGCCCCAGCATTTT.

The chain joins TRBV7-8 to TRBJ2-3; 9 bases line up with TRBD2. The CDR3 runs to 15 residues. Looked up from germline, CDR1 is SGHVS and CDR2 is FQNEAQ. With 5 bases clipped from V and 1 base from J, the junction kept 4 bases outside the gene matches. This chain's CDR3 is CASSPRLAGTDTQYF. CDR3 nucleotide sequence: TGTGCCAGCAGCCCCAGACTAGCGGGCACAGATACGCAGTATTTT.

This chain links TRBV19 with TRBJ2-7, with 7 bases that match TRBD1. The germline CDR1 and CDR2 sequences are LNHDA and SQIVND (reference sequence). Germline trimming cut 3 bases from V and 2 bases from J; bases unmatched to any gene: 4. The CDR3 length is 14 residues. The CDR3 loop is CASSIRGQTYEQYF. CDR3 nucleotides: TGTGCCAGTAGTATTAGGGGACAGACCTACGAGCAGTACTTC. The variable domain in full, with the rest retrieved from reference TRBV19 and TRBJ2-7, is DGGITQSPKYLFRKEGQNVTLSCEQNLNHDAMYWYRQDPGQGLRLIYYSQIVNDFQKGDIAEGYSVSREKKESFPLTVTSAQKNPTAFYLCASSIRGQTYEQYFGPGTRLTVT.

The chain recombines TRBV2 with TRBJ1-1; a weak D match, TRBD1 (6 bases). V lost 6 bases to trimming and J lost 0 bases, with 20 bases between them. Looked up from germline, CDR1 is SNHLY and CDR2 is FYNNEI. The CDR3 has 17 residues. The CDR3 protein is CASRSTDRYGMNTEAFF. The CDR3 nucleotides read TGTGCCAGCAGATCCACAGACAGGTATGGAATGAACACTGAAGCTTTCTTT.

V is TRBV9 and J is TRBJ1-4; D perhaps matches TRBD1 (5 bases). The CDR3 runs to 14 residues. The V end lost 4 bases, the J end lost 5 bases, and 12 bases lay between the germline ends. CDR1 and CDR2 (germline): SGDLS, YYNGEE. The CDR3 DNA sequence: TGTGCCAGCAGCCCCGACAGCTTGAATGAAAAACTGTTTTTT. Its protein product is CASSPDSLNEKLFF.

This chain joins TRBV28 and TRBJ2-4; D is possibly TRBD1 (7 bases). CDR3 length: 12 residues. Per germline, CDR1 MDHEN and CDR2 SYDVKM. V was trimmed by 5 bases and J by 7 bases, leaving 9 bases between them. The CDR3 DNA reads TGTGCCAGCAGTCCAGGGGGGAACATTCAGTACTTC. Its protein is CASSPGGNIQYF.